This T cell receptor beta chain was captured by sequencing in a study of cytomegalovirus exposure and HLA in healthy donors. Study-wide background: The study placed approximately 81% of its roughly 400 genotyped donors in the Caucasian-associated ancestry cluster.

In this sample, this clone turned up a few times. The antigen remains unidentified. Researchers ran the PCR with 60 Vbeta and 13 Jbeta primers. Using immunoSEQ multiplex PCR, the repertoire was profiled, and TCRdb retains in-frame clones only, with some absent. The sample carries about 97,000 clones, 55% to 80% recorded once. This CDR3 has 16 amino acids. Germline loops: CDR1 LNHDA, CDR2 SQIVND (reference sequence). The V segment lost 3 bases and the J segment 0 bases; nucleotides outside the gene matches: 5. Study-level points and caveats: Reports credit the classifier with highly specific, highly sensitive diagnosis of cytomegalovirus status. As a later analysis showed, a missense DCLRE1C variant was linked to trimming of TCR beta V- and J-genes.

What was sequenced was PBMCs. The TCR comes from a human donor in good health. The V gene is TRBV19, the J gene TRBJ2-1; 7 bases map to TRBD2. The CDR3 protein is CASSISGGSSYNEQFF. The CDR3 DNA follows: TGTGCCAGTAGTATCTCCGGCGGGAGCTCCTACAATGAGCAGTTCTTC. Filled out from reference TRBV19 and TRBJ2-1, the complete variable domain reads DGGITQSPKYLFRKEGQNVTLSCEQNLNHDAMYWYRQDPGQGLRLIYYSQIVNDFQKGDIAEGYSVSREKKESFPLTVTSAQKNPTAFYLCASSISGGSSYNEQFFGPGTRLTVL.